The text below deals with one T cell receptor beta chain. Its antigen is currently unknown. At one of its ends the junction is not consistent with the germline gene, which may arise from a read error. Measured with immunoSEQ multiplex PCR; TCRdb has only the in-frame clones, and not every one. The sample has 9,500 to 13,000 clones, about 67% seen once; the top ten hold approximately 13%. There are 18 residues in the CDR3. Germline V lookup: CDR1 MNHNS, CDR2 SASEGT. This specimen belongs to a study of CD4+ T cells in melanoma. Study-wide findings and caveats: Diverse differentiation states were reported for melanoma neoantigen-specific CD4+ T cells. A reported correlation linked neoantigen-specific CD4+ T cells to CD8+, macrophage and B cell function.

The sequence was obtained from a human donor with melanoma. The chain links TRBV6-1 to TRBJ1-2; 7 bases match TRBD1. Sequencing was carried out using cells from a culture (not recorded whether cultured in vitro). CDR3 sequence (DNA): TGTGCCATCAGTGAGGTGAGGTTAGGGCGGGACAGTTACTATGGCTACACCTTC. As protein: CAISEVRLGRDSYYGYTF.